The clone carrying this T cell receptor beta chain was counted many times. Its antigen is currently unknown. The V and J ends lost 0 bases and 1 base respectively, with 10 bases between them. Germline V lookup: CDR1 LGHNA, CDR2 YSLEER. The CDR3 runs to 17 residues. This sample was included in a study of CD8 T cells in ankylosing spondylitis. TCRdb called the 5' RACE reads again in MiXCR, with one record for every CDR3 protein. The sample comprises fewer than 550,000 distinct CDR3 sequences, less than 6% of which are singletons, and roughly 3.5% rests with the top ten. Overall study results and limits: Earlier authors reported some of these motif variants in reactive arthritis synovial fluid and blood. Roughly 8 highly homologous variants made up a TCR beta motif that seemed to typify ankylosing spondylitis blood.

The gene calls are TRBV4-3 and TRBJ2-6; D not certain. The sample comprised blood, either unsorted or a sorted T cell fraction (not recorded which). The receptor was isolated from a male donor with ankylosing spondylitis. The CDR3 bases are TGCGCCAGCAGCCAAGAAAGGGTTCGGTCTGGGGCCAACGTCCTGACTTTC. Translating it yields CASSQERVRSGANVLTF.